This T cell receptor (beta chain) emerged from a study of TIL therapy for anti-PD-1-resistant metastatic lung cancer. Whole-study context: A handful of tumors were EGFR-mutant and two were ALK-rearranged.

This sample's time point: pre-treatment sample, taken before nivolumab and TIL therapy. This was the immunoSEQ v3 assay. Survey-level samples got 2 million or so read pairs; deep-level samples got roughly 4.5-6 million. Sequencing used immunoSEQ multiplex PCR; TCRdb keeps in-frame clones, though not all of them. The data hold 50,000 to 70,000 clones, with roughly four fifths observed a single time. Germline lookup yields CDR1 MNHNY and CDR2 SVGAGI (reference sequence). V lost 6 bases and J lost 1, with 12 bases in between. The CDR3 has 15 amino acids. The genes are TRBV6-6 and TRBJ2-2, with D unclear. The sequence was obtained from a person aged 25 to 85 with non-small cell lung cancer. Specimen: blood, collected at baseline. The CDR3 spells CASSLAYQNTGELFF. The CDR3 DNA follows: TGTGCCAGCAGCTTAGCCTACCAGAACACCGGGGAGCTGTTTTTT.